This TCR beta chain derives from a study of cytotoxic CD8 clonotypes in ibrutinib-treated CLL. Germline CDR1 reads MDHEN; CDR2 reads SYDVKM. After removal of 5 bases from V and 2 bases from J, the junction contained 14 bases not matched to a gene. This CDR3 is built from 17 residues. Sequencing was performed with immunoSEQ multiplex PCR; in TCRdb, only in-frame clones are kept and a portion is missing. The table lists hundreds of thousands of clones, around 70% of them singletons. The receptor was isolated from a human donor with chronic lymphocytic leukemia. Sequencing used PBMCs, obtained after 24 months of ibrutinib treatment. This chain uses TRBV28 with TRBJ2-7, with 8 positions matching TRBD2. DNA of the CDR3: TGTGCCAGCAGTCCAAACGAAGGAGCGGGAGAACCCTACGAGCAGTACTTC. It codes for CASSPNEGAGEPYEQYF. Supplemented by reference TRBV28 and TRBJ2-7, the full variable domain reads DVKVTQSSRYLVKRTGEKVFLECVQDMDHENMFWYRQDPGLGLRLIYFSYDVKMKEKGDIPEGYSVSREKKERFSLILESASTNQTSMYLCASSPNEGAGEPYEQYFGPGTRLTVT.